The 27 T cell receptor beta chains reported below all come from one sample, sequenced in a study of tumor-infiltrating lymphocytes in oesophageal squamous cell carcinoma. TCRdb reprocessed the PCR reads with MiXCR, giving one entry per CDR3 protein. Of about 15,000 distinct CDR3 sequences in the sample, 40% to 50% are singletons; the top ten hold 12% to 15%. Sequenced material: blood. Receptors originate from a male donor with esophageal squamous cell carcinoma.

By share, this clonotype counts as medium-sized (0.01 to 0.1%). The chain uses TRBV7-2 and TRBJ1-2; D perhaps matches TRBD1 (5 bases). Deletions cut 4 bases from V and 4 bases from J, with 16 bases between. Germline CDR1 and CDR2: SGHTA and FQGNSA. This CDR3 region has 15 residues. The CDR3 reads CASSSTRGGSYGYTF. The CDR3 DNA reads TGTGCCAGCAGCTCAACCCGTGGGGGGAGCTATGGCTACACCTTC.

The genes are TRBV7-2 and TRBJ2-5; weak D call: TRBD2 (6 bases). CDR3 length: 14 amino acids. Germline CDR1 reads SGHTA; CDR2 reads FQGNSA. Trimming took 4 bases from V and 2 from J, leaving 11 bases between them. CDR3 sequence: CASSWGGAQETQYF. The CDR3 DNA follows: TGTGCCAGCAGCTGGGGCGGGGCTCAAGAGACCCAGTACTTC.

This clonotype was counted at least ten times. The CDR3 coding sequence is TGTGCCAGCAGCGTAGGGGGGAACTATGGCTACACCTTC. Residues: CASSVGGNYGYTF. The chain combines TRBV9 with TRBJ1-2; tentative D call: TRBD1 (5 bases). This CDR3 has 13 residues. Per the germline V gene, CDR1 is SGDLS and CDR2 is YYNGEE. V dropped 0 bases and J dropped 2 bases, with 5 bases sitting between them.

The chain uses TRBV7-2 and TRBJ2-3, with TRBD1 matching over 8 bases. Germline trimming cut 3 bases from V and 5 bases from J; bases unmatched to any gene: 1. The CDR3 covers 13 residues. Germline V gene data show CDR1 as SGHTA and CDR2 as FQGNSA. The CDR3 protein is CASSFDRGDTQYF. DNA for the CDR3: TGTGCCAGCAGCTTCGACAGGGGAGATACGCAGTATTTT.

The chain has TRBV5-6 and TRBJ2-6, with 8 positions matching TRBD1. This CDR3 comprises 17 residues. Germline lookup yields CDR1 SGHDT and CDR2 YYEEEE. The ends lost 5 bases at V and 0 bases at J; junction bases unmatched: 7. The CDR3, as DNA: TGTGCCAGCAGGGACAGGGAGAAGGCCTCTGGGGCCAACGTCCTGACTTTC. Translating gives CASRDREKASGANVLTF.

This sequence joins TRBV6-7 and TRBJ2-4; TRBD1 or TRBD2 may be the D gene (5 bases each). TRBV6-7 is marked as an open reading frame, function uncertain. V lost 2 bases and J 13 bases, leaving 21 bases between the germline ends. This CDR3 spans 15 amino acids. The CDR3 nucleotides read TGTGCCAGCAGTTACCCGGGACGCTCCTACAATGAGCAGTACTTC. It codes for CASSYPGRSYNEQYF.

Note on this clonotype: The conserved closing phenylalanine or tryptophan is absent in this CDR3, likely reflecting a read error. The DNA is left out, because the CDR3 cannot be placed on it with certainty; the CDR3 is given as TCRdb lists it. V is TRBV7-2 and J is TRBJ2-6; the table's TRBD1 call for D was not verified on the DNA. The CDR3 adds up to 16 amino acids, both ends counted. Germline CDR1 is SGHTA and CDR2 is FQGNSA. The CDR3 reads CASSTHTGHKEAFFGN.

This clonotype was detected ten times or more. This chain links TRBV27 with TRBJ2-1, with 10 bases matching TRBD1. The J segment lost 7 bases and the V segment lost 6 bases, leaving 6 bases of the junction unmatched. The CDR3 loop spans 14 amino acids. CDR1 is MNHEY and CDR2 is SMNVEV in the germline V gene (reference sequence). The CDR3 is CASRSGTGVNEQFF. The CDR3 region has the DNA TGTGCCAGCAGAAGTGGGACAGGGGTGAATGAGCAGTTCTTC.

The chain joins TRBV28 to TRBJ2-3; 7 positions match TRBD2. The J call may not be correct, given that the DNA end is closer to TRBJ2-7. CDR1 MDHEN and CDR2 SYDVKM come from the germline V gene. The CDR3 contains 16 residues. DNA for the CDR3: TGTGCCAGCAGTTCCGCGACTAGCAGACCCCTCTACGAGCAGTACTTC. This sequence encodes CASSSATSRPLYEQYF.

The sample holds a few counts of this clonotype. The chain employs TRBV7-2 and TRBJ2-2; 8 positions match TRBD1. CDR3 length: 16 residues. The J segment lost 7 bases and the V segment lost 1 base, leaving 8 bases of the junction unmatched. Germline CDR1 is SGHTA and CDR2 is FQGNSA. The CDR3 here is CASSLGGQGSGGELFF. The CDR3 region has the DNA TGTGCCAGCAGCTTAGGAGGACAGGGTTCGGGCGGGGAGCTGTTTTTT.

The rearrangement links TRBV28 to TRBJ2-3; 9 bases are shared with TRBD2. The end of the DNA is better explained by TRBJ2-5, so the J call may be wrong. Per germline, CDR1 MDHEN and CDR2 SYDVKM. The length of the CDR3 is 14 residues. The CDR3 DNA follows: TGTGCCAGCAGTTCCCCGGGACTAGCCGAGACCCAGTACTTC. It yields the protein CASSSPGLAETQYF.

The rearrangement links TRBV5-4 to TRBJ1-3, with TRBD1 identical over 10 bases. The J segment lost 6 bases and the V segment lost 4 bases, leaving 7 bases of the junction unmatched. The CDR3 length is 15 residues. CDR1 is SGHNT and CDR2 is YYREEE in the germline V gene (reference sequence). This CDR3 is CASSVLGQGKNTIYF. CDR3 DNA sequence: TGTGCCAGCAGCGTTCTGGGACAGGGGAAAAACACCATATATTTT. Complete variable domain (other parts from reference TRBV5-4 and TRBJ1-3): ETGVTQSPTHLIKTRGQQVTLRCSSQSGHNTVSWYQQALGQGPQFIFQYYREEENGRGNFPPRFSGLQFPNYSSELNVNALELDDSALYLCASSVLGQGKNTIYFGEGSWLTVV.

By sample share, this clonotype is medium-sized. The CDR3 DNA is TGTGCCAGCAGTTCTTACGATGAGCAGTTCTTC. Amino acid sequence: CASSSYDEQFF. The chain uses TRBV6-1 and TRBJ2-1; D is undetermined. This CDR3 comprises 11 residues. Trimming shortened V by 5 bases and J by 8 bases, and 7 bases separated the two germline ends. Germline V gene sequence: CDR1 MNHNS, CDR2 SASEGT.

The chain recombines TRBV7-3 with TRBJ1-1; possible D gene TRBD1, 5 bases. The CDR3 is 15 amino acids. With 2 bases removed from V and 1 base from J, the gap between germline ends came to 11 bases. Per the germline V gene, CDR1 is SGHTA and CDR2 is FQGTGA. The CDR3 sequence is CASSLWGGGNTEAFF. The CDR3 bases are TGTGCCAGCAGCTTATGGGGGGGTGGGAACACTGAAGCTTTCTTT.

The gene calls are TRBV7-8 and TRBJ1-1; 10 bases match TRBD2. The DNA end favors TRBJ2-1, so the J call may be wrong. This CDR3 has 15 amino acids. Germline V lookup: CDR1 SGHVS, CDR2 FQNEAQ. CDR3 bases: TGTGCCAGCAGCTCCCTAGCGGGAGTAACCAATGAGCAGTTCTTC. Translated, it gives CASSSLAGVTNEQFF.

Relative to its sample, this clonotype is medium-sized. The chain is built from TRBV6-1 and TRBJ1-6; no clear D gene. Trimming removed 6 bases from V and 7 bases from J, with 7 bases in between. This CDR3 region has 12 residues. CDR1 is MNHNS and CDR2 is SASEGT in the germline V gene. CDR3 protein: CASRILNSPLHF. The CDR3 DNA is TGTGCCAGCAGGATCCTCAATTCACCCCTCCACTTT.

This clonotype has just a few counts. Just one base apart from a much larger clone, this may be a read error. The V gene is TRBV4-1, the J gene TRBJ2-5; 13 positions agree with TRBD2. Germline values: CDR1 MGHRA, CDR2 YSYEKL. The V segment lost 0 bases and the J segment 11 bases; nucleotides outside the gene matches: 18. The CDR3 loop spans 19 amino acids. The CDR3 is CASSQEGKTGLAGVDEQYF. The CDR3 DNA sequence: TGCGCCAGCAGCCAAGAGGGTAAGACCGGACTAGCGGGAGTCGATGAGCAGTACTTC.

Of note for this clonotype: An end of the junction does not agree with germline; a read error may underlie this. V and J are TRBV7-2 and TRBJ2-1; 15 bases fit TRBD2. CDR3 size: 14 residues. From germline, CDR1 is SGHTA and CDR2 FQGNSA. The CDR3 reads CASRPTGTSGRTSF. DNA for the CDR3: TGTGCCAGCAGGCCGACCGGGACTAGCGGGAGGACCTCTTTT. Combining the CDR3 with reference TRBV7-2 and TRBJ2-1 gives the whole variable domain GAGVSQSPSNKVTEKGKDVELRCDPISGHTALYWYRQSLGQGLEFLIYFQGNSAPDKSGLPSDRFSAERTGGSVSTLTIQRTQQEDSAVYLCASRPTGTSGRTSFGPGTRLTVL.

This clonotype was observed a single time. The genes are TRBV7-3 and TRBJ2-5, with no clear D. CDR1 is SGHTA, CDR2 FQGTGA, per germline. Trimming cost V 2 bases and J 5 bases, with 12 bases left between them. CDR3 length: 14 amino acids. The CDR3 sequence: CASSLSAGGETQYF. The CDR3 coding sequence is TGTGCCAGCAGCTTATCGGCCGGTGGGGAGACCCAGTACTTC.

The chain recombines TRBV12-3 or TRBV12-4 with TRBJ2-1, with D perhaps assigned TRBD1 or TRBD2 (5 bases each). The ends were cut back, 1 base at V and 10 bases at J, with 14 bases in the middle. CDR3 size: 14 residues. The DNA of the CDR3 is TGTGCCAGCAGTTTAGGTCGGGGCCTGTGGGAGCAGTTCTTC. Translated: CASSLGRGLWEQFF.

This chain connects TRBV7-2 to TRBJ2-5; TRBD2 might be the D (5 bases). Trimming left V 5 bases short and J 11 bases short, with 21 bases between. The length of the CDR3 is 14 residues. CDR1 SGHTA and CDR2 FQGNSA come from the germline V gene. This CDR3 reads CASSLMLDYNEQYF. The CDR3, as DNA: TGTGCCAGCAGCCTTATGCTAGACTACAATGAGCAGTACTTC. Filled out from reference TRBV7-2 and TRBJ2-5, the complete variable domain reads GAGVSQSPSNKVTEKGKDVELRCDPISGHTALYWYRQSLGQGLEFLIYFQGNSAPDKSGLPSDRFSAERTGGSVSTLTIQRTQQEDSAVYLCASSLMLDYNEQYFGPGTRLLVL.

Only one count was recorded for this clonotype. V usage is TRBV11-1 and J usage is TRBJ2-3; D is ambiguous. Deletions cut 5 bases from V and 6 bases from J, with 18 bases between. Germline CDR1 SGHAT, CDR2 FQDESV (reference sequence). This CDR3 is built from 15 residues. The CDR3 bases are TGTGCCAGCAGCCCTACCCGGGCCCAGTGGGATACGCAGTATTTT. Translated: CASSPTRAQWDTQYF.

This sequence joins TRBV6-9 and TRBJ2-1; tentative D call: TRBD1 (5 bases). TRBJ2-7 matches the DNA end more closely, so the J call is doubtful. This CDR3 region has 15 residues. Germline V lookup: CDR1 MNHGY, CDR2 SVAAGI. The CDR3 coding sequence is TGTGCCAGCAGTAACAGGTACACAATTGCCTACGAGCAGTACTTC. It specifies CASSNRYTIAYEQYF.

This clonotype was picked up many times. The genes are TRBV5-1 and TRBJ2-1; D call uncertain. With 4 bases removed from V and 0 bases from J, the gap between germline ends came to 5 bases. Germline V CDR1 and CDR2: SGHRS, YFSETQ. The CDR3 has 13 amino acids. The CDR3 DNA sequence: TGCGCCAGCAGCGAATACTCCTACAATGAGCAGTTCTTC. Translation gives CASSEYSYNEQFF.

Turning to this clonotype: This is likely a read error, given that the CDR3 carries no conserved phenylalanine or tryptophan at its end. No DNA is shown, since the ends of the CDR3 on it are uncertain; the CDR3 is the one TCRdb lists. J is TRBJ2-3 and V is TRBV27; TRBD2 was called by the table and not checked on the DNA. Germline V lookup: CDR1 MNHEY, CDR2 SMNVEV (reference sequence). The CDR3 length equals 14 residues, ends included. This chain's CDR3 is CASGKINSPLHFGN.

In this sample, this clonotype turned up many times. Being one base from a much bigger clone, this may be a read error. This sequence joins TRBV5-5 and TRBJ2-5; D gene ambiguous. CDR3 length: 15 residues. The ends were cut back, 1 base at V and 11 bases at J, with 21 bases in the middle. Germline lookup yields CDR1 SGHKS and CDR2 YYEKEE (reference sequence). As DNA, the CDR3 is TGTGCCAGCAGCTTGACTTTCTTCGATTACAATGAGCAGTACTTC. Protein product: CASSLTFFDYNEQYF.

Only a few counts were recorded for this clonotype. V and J are TRBV9 and TRBJ2-1; TRBD2 agrees at 10 bases. The V gene end was trimmed by 3 bases and the J gene end by 8 bases; junction bases not matched to a gene: 5. Germline V gives CDR1 SGDLS, CDR2 YYNGEE. This CDR3 is 14 amino acids long. The CDR3: CASSDGLAVDEQFF. Written as DNA, the CDR3 is TGTGCCAGCAGCGATGGACTAGCGGTCGATGAGCAGTTCTTC.